One and the same sample provided the 17 T cell receptor beta chains below, sequenced in a study of cytomegalovirus exposure and HLA in healthy donors. The table came from immunoSEQ multiplex PCR; TCRdb's copy has only in-frame clones and leaves some out. The table has 100,000 to 120,000 clones, more than 90% seen once; the top ten hold 0.67%. The source material was PBMCs. The receptors originated from a woman between 18 and 29 years old in good health and CMV-seronegative.

The chain links TRBV6-6 to TRBJ1-6, with a tentative D call TRBD1 (5 bases). The CDR3 covers 14 residues. The V gene lost 5 bases and the J gene lost 7 bases, with 12 bases spanning the gap. Germline V gene sequence: CDR1 MNHNY, CDR2 SVGAGI (reference sequence). The CDR3: CASSRGSGNSPLHF. In nucleotides, the CDR3 is TGTGCCAGCAGTCGGGGGTCGGGAAATTCACCCCTCCACTTT.

CDR3 region: CASSIRGGTGELFF. In DNA, the CDR3 is TGTGCCAGTAGTATAAGGGGCGGCACCGGGGAGCTGTTTTTT. The chain combines TRBV19 with TRBJ2-2; weak D call: TRBD1 (5 bases). CDR1 and CDR2 (germline): LNHDA, SQIVND (reference sequence). Deletions cut 2 bases from V and 4 bases from J, with 8 bases between. The CDR3 is 14 amino acids.

This chain joins TRBV7-2 and TRBJ1-1; 7 nucleotides agree with TRBD1. The V gene's germline CDR1 is SGHTA and CDR2 FQGNSA. J lost 1 base, V lost 5 bases, and 4 bases had no gene match. The CDR3 extends over 14 amino acids. The CDR3 DNA follows: TGTGCCAGCAGCCCACAGGGGTGGAACACTGAAGCTTTCTTT. As protein: CASSPQGWNTEAFF.

This clone is a singleton in its sample. In DNA, the CDR3 is TGCGCCAGCAGCTTGGGGACAGTCTTAGAGTATGGCTACACCTTC. Its translation: CASSLGTVLEYGYTF. This chain connects TRBV5-1 to TRBJ1-2; possible D gene TRBD1, 6 bases. V gave up 0 bases and J gave up 5 bases, with 14 bases separating them. This CDR3 has 15 amino acids. Germline V gene lookup returns CDR1 SGHRS and CDR2 YFSETQ.

The V and J genes are TRBV19 and TRBJ2-3; tentative D call: TRBD1 (5 bases). V lost 7 bases and J 4 bases, leaving 15 bases between the germline ends. Germline V CDR1 and CDR2: LNHDA, SQIVND (reference sequence). CDR3 length: 14 residues. Here the CDR3 DNA reads TGTGCCAGTATGAGGCAGGGTGAATCAGATACGCAGTATTTT. Its translation is CASMRQGESDTQYF.

This clone was found a few times. The rearrangement links TRBV18 to TRBJ1-1, with D perhaps TRBD1 (6 bases). Trimming removed 4 bases from V and 1 base from J, with 7 bases in between. This CDR3 region has 13 residues. Germline V gene sequence: CDR1 KGHSH, CDR2 LQKENI. Written as DNA, the CDR3 is TGTGCCAGCTCACTGACAGGGAACACTGAAGCTTTCTTT. This gives the protein CASSLTGNTEAFF.

The V gene is TRBV18, the J gene TRBJ2-7; 9 bases are shared with TRBD1. The V segment lost 1 base and the J segment 4 bases; nucleotides outside the gene matches: 5. This CDR3 has 15 amino acids. CDR1 and CDR2 from the germline V gene are KGHSH and LQKENI. CDR3 in amino acids: CASSPRTGAGYEQYF. The CDR3 DNA sequence: TGTGCCAGCTCACCACGGACAGGGGCGGGATACGAGCAGTACTTC.

The DNA of the CDR3 is TGTGCCAGCAGCGCCCGGGACAGGGGTAACTATGGCTACACCTTC. As protein: CASSARDRGNYGYTF. This rearrangement joins TRBV5-6 to TRBJ1-2, with 10 bases lining up with TRBD1. The CDR3 sequence is 15 residues long. Germline lookup yields CDR1 SGHDT and CDR2 YYEEEE. Germline trimming cut 4 bases from V and 1 base from J; bases unmatched to any gene: 4.

The chain recombines TRBV28 with TRBJ2-7; 7 bases map to TRBD2. This CDR3 has 13 amino acids. The germline gives CDR1 MDHEN, CDR2 SYDVKM. Trimming at V came to 8 bases and at J to 3 bases, leaving 7 bases not matched to a gene. Here the CDR3 reads CASGPGGNYEQYF. Written as DNA, the CDR3 is TGTGCCAGCGGCCCCGGGGGGAACTACGAGCAGTACTTC.

The chain couples TRBV5-1 to TRBJ1-6, with TRBD1 matching 9 bases. The CDR3 runs 15 residues. Trimming removed 3 bases from V and 6 bases from J; junction bases left unmatched: 4. Germline assignment: CDR1 SGHRS and CDR2 YFSETQ. This CDR3 reads CASSWGQGVNSPLHF. The CDR3 region has the DNA TGCGCCAGCAGCTGGGGACAGGGAGTTAATTCACCCCTCCACTTT.

This chain joins TRBV5-1 and TRBJ2-5; 11 bases agree with TRBD2. Germline loops: CDR1 SGHRS, CDR2 YFSETQ. This CDR3 region has 16 residues. Trimming removed 0 bases from V and 4 bases from J; junction bases left unmatched: 5. The CDR3 DNA is TGCGCCAGCAGCTTGGGAAATAGCGGGGGGGCAGAGACCCAGTACTTC. Translating it yields CASSLGNSGGAETQYF.

The chain couples TRBV7-3 to TRBJ2-3; maybe TRBD2 (6 bases). CDR1 SGHTA and CDR2 FQGTGA come from the germline V gene. The V end was cut by 3 bases, the J end by 3 bases, with 7 bases between. This CDR3 is 13 amino acids long. CDR3 region: CASSLGGTDTQYF. The CDR3 DNA reads as TGTGCCAGCAGCTTGGGGGGAACAGATACGCAGTATTTT.

This chain links TRBV29-1 with TRBJ2-1; D is uncertain. Looked up from germline, CDR1 is SQVTM and CDR2 is ANQGSEA. The CDR3 length is 13 residues. V was shortened by 7 bases and J by 2 bases, with 12 bases between the two germline ends. This chain's CDR3 is CSALQQTYNEQFF. The CDR3 nucleotides are TGCAGCGCCCTACAGCAAACCTACAATGAGCAGTTCTTC.

This chain uses TRBV15 with TRBJ1-2; no firm D call. With 2 bases removed from V and 13 bases from J, the gap between germline ends came to 23 bases. The CDR3 has 15 amino acids. Germline V lookup: CDR1 LNHNV, CDR2 YYDKDF (reference sequence). The CDR3 sequence: CATSRPGFRETVLTF. CDR3 nucleotide sequence: TGTGCCACCAGCAGACCTGGTTTTAGGGAGACTGTTCTCACCTTC.

This chain connects TRBV6-5 to TRBJ2-1; unclear D gene. The V gene lost 6 bases and the J gene lost 0 bases, with 9 bases spanning the gap. The CDR3 totals 14 residues. Germline lookup yields CDR1 MNHEY and CDR2 SVGAGI. CDR3 sequence: CASSPPGSYNEQFF. Here the CDR3 DNA reads TGTGCCAGCAGCCCCCCAGGCTCCTACAATGAGCAGTTCTTC.

The genes are TRBV7-2 and TRBJ2-1; a weak D match, TRBD1 (7 bases). CDR3 length: 14 residues. The germline V and J ends were trimmed by 8 bases and 7 bases, with 18 bases remaining between them. Germline-derived CDR1 and CDR2 are SGHTA and FQGNSA. This CDR3 reads CASQEGAVVNEQFF. The CDR3 DNA is TGTGCCAGCCAGGAGGGGGCGGTCGTGAATGAGCAGTTCTTC.

This chain joins TRBV28 and TRBJ2-7; the D gene is possibly TRBD2 (6 bases). The V end lost 6 bases, the J end lost 3 bases, and 24 bases lay between the germline ends. The germline gives CDR1 MDHEN, CDR2 SYDVKM. The CDR3 runs 17 residues. The CDR3 here is CASSRPQGRGRVYEQYF. The DNA for the CDR3 is TGTGCCAGCAGCCGACCCCAAGGGCGGGGAAGGGTCTACGAGCAGTACTTC.